This T cell receptor (beta chain) was observed in a study of persistence of HIV-infected CD4 T cells. Study outcomes and limitations: Compared with CD3/CD28-stimulated cells, CMV- and Gag-responding cells showed lower TCRbeta richness.

Germline CDR1 DFQATT, CDR2 SNEGSKA (reference sequence). After removal of 3 bases from V and 0 bases from J, the junction contained 8 bases not matched to a gene. The CDR3 length is 15 residues. As for this clone: Its antigen is undetermined.

An overlapping HIV-1 Gag peptide pool stimulated these cells at 0.95 to 1 ug/peptide/mL. Memory cells lacking CD40L and CD69 with high CD45RO were sorted. The immunoSEQ assay was version 4, run in survey mode. The data were produced by immunoSEQ multiplex PCR, yet TCRdb's version contains in-frame clones alone and is incomplete. The sample has approximately 40,000 clones; around three quarters are singletons. The chain employs TRBV20-1 and TRBJ2-7; 7 nucleotides align to TRBD2. This specimen consisted of CD4+ T cells sorted from PBMCs after roughly 18-hour stimulation, obtained from a patient who received antiretroviral therapy. This clonotype was obtained from an adult man with HIV who was CMV-seropositive. CDR3 sequence: CSASPPLAVSYEQYF. The DNA for the CDR3 is TGCAGTGCTAGTCCCCCCCTAGCGGTCTCCTACGAGCAGTACTTC.